Described below is a single TCR beta chain sequence and its context. Other DNA sequences from this sample encode an identical CDR3 as well. The entry originates in a study of control samples from healthy donors and cancer patients. Assay: immunoSEQ multiplex PCR; the TCRdb copy retains only in-frame clones and omits some. In the table there are about 180,000 clones, around 87% of which are singletons. V lost 3 bases to trimming and J lost 0 bases, with 10 bases between them. Germline V gives CDR1 SGHDT, CDR2 YYEEEE. This CDR3 has 15 residues. This sequence originates from a woman between 45 and 65 years old in good health. The chain joins TRBV5-6 to TRBJ1-5, with D possibly being TRBD1 (6 bases). Material for sequencing was blood. CDR3 residues: CASSSQGNSNQPQHF. CDR3 bases: TGTGCCAGCAGCTCTCAGGGGAATAGCAATCAGCCCCAGCATTTT.